The subject of this entry is one TCR beta chain. Antigen: not known. This sample is drawn from a study of T-cell memory formation after mild COVID-19. Study observations and caveats: Certain responding clones were present in pre-infection memory, suggesting participation of cross-reactive memory.

TCRdb re-called the 5' RACE reads with MiXCR, one entry per CDR3 protein. The table has about half a million distinct CDR3 sequences, over 15% seen once; the top ten hold more than 9%. Germline assignment: CDR1 SNHLY and CDR2 FYNNEI. J was trimmed by 3 bases and V by 8 bases; bases with no gene match: 13. There are 15 residues in the CDR3. V and J are TRBV2 and TRBJ2-7, with TRBD1 matching 7 bases. The sequencing input was PBMCs or a T cell subset sorted from them (not recorded which). This clonotype was sampled from an adult woman who had mild COVID-19 (a few samples of this study predate the infection). Cell type and time point are not known. CDR3 protein: CASRKTPGQIYEQYF. In DNA form, the CDR3 reads TGTGCCAGCCGAAAAACACCGGGACAGATCTACGAGCAGTACTTC.